Presented here are 4 T cell receptor beta chains from one specimen sequenced in a study of blood T cell repertoires in COVID-19. The protocol was immunoSEQ multiplex PCR, while the TCRdb copy is restricted to in-frame clones and leaves out a portion. Counted here are about 140,000 clones, approximately 84% occurring once; the ten biggest clones make up roughly 4.4%. The sequenced sample consisted of peripheral blood. These receptors all stem from a human donor in a cohort sampled during active COVID-19.

The chain is built from TRBV18 and TRBJ2-3, with 9 bases identical to TRBD1. This CDR3 comprises 17 residues. Trimming removed 3 bases from V and 6 bases from J; junction bases left unmatched: 13. CDR1 and CDR2 from the germline V gene are KGHSH and LQKENI. The CDR3 bases are TGTGCCAGCTCACCCCAACCGGGACAGGGTCGTTGGGATACGCAGTATTTT. This translates into CASSPQPGQGRWDTQYF. Complete variable domain (other parts from reference TRBV18 and TRBJ2-3): NAGVMQNPRHLVRRRGQEARLRCSPMKGHSHVYWYRQLPEEGLKFMVYLQKENIIDESGMPKERFSAEFPKEGPSILRIQQVVRGDSAAYFCASSPQPGQGRWDTQYFGPGTRLTVL.

For the CDR3, the DNA is TGTGCCAGCAGTGAAAGCAGGGGAGCGGAGAACTATGGCTACACCTTC. This translates into CASSESRGAENYGYTF. V gene TRBV2 combines with J gene TRBJ1-2; D perhaps matches TRBD1 (6 bases). Germline values: CDR1 SNHLY, CDR2 FYNNEI. The CDR3 length is 16 residues. The germline V and J ends were trimmed by 2 bases and 2 bases, with 15 bases remaining between them.

The chain is built from TRBV19 and TRBJ2-1, with TRBD2 as a possible D gene (6 bases). The CDR3 consists of 14 residues. Germline V CDR1 and CDR2: LNHDA, SQIVND (reference sequence). Trimming removed 4 bases at V and 7 bases at J, with 14 bases between. The CDR3 DNA sequence: TGTGCCAGTAGTAAGGAGGGTCTCGGGAATGAGCAGTTCTTC. Translating it yields CASSKEGLGNEQFF.

The rearrangement joins TRBV9 to TRBJ2-3; 14 bases are shared with TRBD2. Germline V CDR1 and CDR2: SGDLS, YYNGEE. There are 15 residues in the CDR3. V dropped 3 bases and J dropped 4; count of bases not matched to a gene: 1. For the CDR3, the DNA is TGTGCCAGCAGCGGACTAGCGGGGGGGCCAGATACGCAGTATTTT. Protein: CASSGLAGGPDTQYF.